The rows below give T cell receptor beta chains drawn from one sample of a study of a mutant IDH1 vaccine in newly diagnosed glioma. Antigens for these TCRs are unknown. Clones were read by immunoSEQ multiplex PCR, and TCRdb kept only the in-frame ones, dropping some. The sample has tens of thousands of clones, 90% seen once. The sequences come from PBMCs, collected from a glioma patient whose treatment included an IDH1 peptide vaccine. The receptors originated from a man aged 18 to 30 with glioma. CDR3s include the opening cysteine and the closing phenylalanine or tryptophan. The order of the fields is V gene, clone size, J gene, D gene, CDR3 DNA, CDR3 protein. The D gene is left open where the match is weak. The size field is filled for only some rows; it gives once, few, many or a size class.

V gene: TRBV2
clone size: .
J gene: TRBJ1-2
D gene: .
CDR3 DNA: TGTGCCAGCAGTGAAGACAGGGCTCTCTATGGCTACACCTTC
CDR3 protein: CASSEDRALYGYTF

V gene: TRBV7-2
clone size: once
J gene: TRBJ2-7
D gene: .
CDR3 DNA: TGTGCCAGCAGCCAAGCGACAGTGACGAGCTACGAGCAGTACTTC
CDR3 protein: CASSQATVTSYEQYF

V gene: TRBV6-6
clone size: .
J gene: TRBJ2-7
D gene: .
CDR3 DNA: TGTGCCAGCAGTTACGAACAGCCCGAGCAGTACTTC
CDR3 protein: CASSYEQPEQYF

V gene: TRBV2
clone size: .
J gene: TRBJ2-3
D gene: .
CDR3 DNA: TGTGCCAGCAGTGTTAACCGAGATACGCAGTATTTT
CDR3 protein: CASSVNRDTQYF

V gene: TRBV7-2
clone size: few
J gene: TRBJ2-3
D gene: TRBD2
CDR3 DNA: TGTGCCAGCAGCTTACAGCGGGACACAGATACGCAGTATTTT
CDR3 protein: CASSLQRDTDTQYF

V gene: TRBV9
clone size: .
J gene: TRBJ2-5
D gene: TRBD2
CDR3 DNA: TGTGCCAGCAGCGTAGCGGCGGGAGGAAAGGAGACCCAGTACTTC
CDR3 protein: CASSVAAGGKETQYF

V gene: TRBV29-1
clone size: .
J gene: TRBJ2-7
D gene: .
CDR3 DNA: TGCAGCGTTGCCGGCAATGGGGTTTTCTACGAGCAGTACTTC
CDR3 protein: CSVAGNGVFYEQYF

V gene: TRBV5-1
clone size: .
J gene: TRBJ2-2
D gene: TRBD2
CDR3 DNA: TGCGCCAGCAGCCCCCTTCCGAGACTAGCGGCGAACACCGGGGAGCTGTTTTTT
CDR3 protein: CASSPLPRLAANTGELFF

V gene: TRBV4-3
clone size: .
J gene: TRBJ1-1
D gene: .
CDR3 DNA: TGCGCCAGCAGCCAGTCGACAGTCATGAACACTGAAGCTTTCTTT
CDR3 protein: CASSQSTVMNTEAFF

V gene: TRBV5-1
clone size: .
J gene: TRBJ2-2
D gene: .
CDR3 DNA: TGCGCCAGCAGCTTGAAGCGGATGGGGGACACCGGGGAGCTGTTTTTT
CDR3 protein: CASSLKRMGDTGELFF